The entry below describes one T cell receptor (beta chain). Its antigen is as yet unknown. Sequenced by immunoSEQ multiplex PCR; TCRdb stores in-frame clones only, minus some. The sample records about 61,000 clones, around 73% being singletons. V shed 3 bases and J 0 bases; nucleotides not matched to a gene: 4. The CDR3 runs to 15 residues. Germline-derived CDR1 and CDR2 are KGHSH and LQKENI. Antigen-specific CD4+ T cell clonotypes were called by their expansion after viral peptide-pool culture in ViraFEST. Cultured cells yielded isolated CD4+ T cells after 10 to 11 days. It was two doses of either the BNT162b2 or mRNA-1273 vaccine that participants received. These data originate in a study of vaccination effects on CD4 cells after COVID-19.

The material was CD4+ T cells from PBMCs cultured with HCoV-229E spike peptides, obtained after COVID-19 vaccination. The receptor comes from a human donor who received a COVID-19 vaccine. The genes are TRBV18 and TRBJ2-7; 8 bases match TRBD2. This CDR3 reads CASSPGTRSSYEQYV. In DNA, the CDR3 is TGTGCCAGCTCACCCGGGACTAGGAGCTCCTACGAGCAGTACGTC.